This is a list of T cell receptor beta chains from one sample in a study of T cell responses to AZD1222 COVID-19 vaccine. The table came from immunoSEQ multiplex PCR; TCRdb's copy has only in-frame clones and leaves some out. The top ten clones hold 5% to 6.5% of a sample with some 95,000 clones, 65% to 90% of them seen once. This specimen consisted of peripheral blood, obtained on day 0 of AZD1222 vaccination. These receptor sequences come from an adult in good health. Each CDR3 is given with its conserved first and last residue. D genes are given only for firm matches. Expanded clones are given a class, and other clones once, few, many or no size at all.

d_gene,j_gene,v_gene,abundance,CDR3nt,CDR3aa
.,TRBJ1-6,TRBV30,.,TGTGCCTGGAGGACCCCGGGGGGTAGTTCACCCCTCCACTTT,CAWRTPGGSSPLHF
TRBD1,TRBJ1-6,TRBV2,.,TGTGCCAGCACCGGAGGGACAGGGTCCGACTCACCCCTCCACTTT,CASTGGTGSDSPLHF
TRBD2,TRBJ2-1,TRBV11-2,.,TGTGCCAGCAGCGTTAGCGGGATAAGCTCCTACAATGAGCAGTTCTTC,CASSVSGISSYNEQFF
TRBD2,TRBJ2-3,TRBV15,few,TGTGCCACCAGCAGAGATATGTGGGAGGGACCCACAGATACGCAGTATTTT,CATSRDMWEGPTDTQYF
TRBD1,TRBJ1-5,TRBV6-2/TRBV6-3,.,TGTGCCAGCAGTTACGGATTCGGACAGGGTGGTCAGCCCCAGCATTTT,CASSYGFGQGGQPQHF
.,TRBJ2-2,TRBV19,few,TGTGCCAGTAGAGGACCTTGGGGCCCCGGGGAGCTGTTTTTT,CASRGPWGPGELFF
.,TRBJ1-2,TRBV6-5,.,TGTGCCAGCAGTTACAGGGGTACGGACTATGGCTACACCTTC,CASSYRGTDYGYTF
TRBD1,TRBJ1-2,TRBV7-9,.,TGTGCCAGCAGCTTCCATACAGGGGTTTATGGCTACACCTTC,CASSFHTGVYGYTF
.,TRBJ1-2,TRBV5-8,.,TGTGCCAGCAGCTTGGGCGTCAGGGAGACTTATGGCTACACCTTC,CASSLGVRETYGYTF
.,TRBJ1-4,TRBV12-5,.,TGTGCTAGTGGTTTGAATGTGGGAAAACTGTTTTTT,CASGLNVGKLFF
TRBD2,TRBJ2-4,TRBV19,.,TGTGCCAGTAGTGATCTAGCGGGAGGTAGAGGAAACATTCAGTACTTC,CASSDLAGGRGNIQYF
TRBD1,TRBJ2-3,TRBV5-1,.,TGCGCCAGCAGCTCAACGGGACAGCTTTCTGATACGCAGTATTTT,CASSSTGQLSDTQYF
TRBD2,TRBJ2-3,TRBV11-3,.,TGTGCCAGCAGCGCCGGACTAGCGGGAAGGACAGATACGCAGTATTTT,CASSAGLAGRTDTQYF
.,TRBJ2-1,TRBV15,.,TGTGCCACCAGCAGAGATCCGGGCGCTGAGCAGTTCTTC,CATSRDPGAEQFF
TRBD1,TRBJ1-1,TRBV2,.,TGTGCCAGCAGTGCCGACAGGGTTAAGACTGAAGCTTTCTTT,CASSADRVKTEAFF
TRBD2,TRBJ2-2,TRBV7-3,once,TGTGCCAGCAGCCCCGAACTAGCGGGAGGGACCGGGGAGCTGTTTTTT,CASSPELAGGTGELFF
.,TRBJ2-2,TRBV6-6,.,TGTGCCAGCAGTCCGCAGGGATTCGACACCGGGGAGCTGTTTTTT,CASSPQGFDTGELFF
.,TRBJ2-5,TRBV24-1,.,TGTGCCACCAGTGATTTAGCGGTGCTTAGGAAAGAGACCCAGTACTTC,CATSDLAVLRKETQYF
.,TRBJ2-7,TRBV9,.,TGTGCCAGCAGCGTAGCGGATAGCTCCTACGAGCAGTACTTC,CASSVADSSYEQYF
.,TRBJ2-7,TRBV6-1,once,TGTGCCAGCAGTGAACTGGAGGGGAGGTTTTACGAGCAGTACTTC,CASSELEGRFYEQYF
.,TRBJ2-1,TRBV29-1,.,TGCAGCGTTGAGGGTGGGTACAATGAGCAGTTCTTC,CSVEGGYNEQFF
.,TRBJ2-7,TRBV6-5,.,TGTGCCAGTCCTGGCGGGACATCCTTTTACGAGCAGTACTTC,CASPGGTSFYEQYF
TRBD1,TRBJ1-2,TRBV5-5,.,TGTGCCAGCAGCTGGGATGGGACAGGCAACTATGGCTACACCTTC,CASSWDGTGNYGYTF
.,TRBJ2-7,TRBV3-1/TRBV3-2,few,TGTGCCAGCAGCCCGGGACTCCGCTACGAGCAGTACTTC,CASSPGLRYEQYF
.,TRBJ1-2,TRBV19,.,TGTGCCAGTAGTATAAACCAGGGGACTGCCAGCTATGGCTACACCTTC,CASSINQGTASYGYTF
.,TRBJ1-4,TRBV5-6,.,TGTGCCAGCAGCTTGAGGGCTAATGAAAAACTGTTTTTT,CASSLRANEKLFF